Listed here are 26 T cell receptor beta chains from one sample, sequenced in a study of naive and memory T cell subsets. Study-level points and caveats: Naive repertoires, especially CD8, held a few larger clonotypes, possibly memory cells re-expressing CD45RA.

Their antigens remain unidentified. An equimolar mix of two oligonucleotides served as the beta constant-region primer for TRBC1 and TRBC2. Nested alpha and beta constant-region primers with the SP2 primer drove four PCR rounds on ligated cDNA. TCRdb passed the UMI-ligation and nested PCR reads through MiXCR, listing each CDR3 protein once. The sample has approximately 140,000 distinct CDR3 sequences, about a fifth seen once; the top ten hold roughly 0.63%. Sequences were obtained from naive CD8+ T cells from blood. These receptors were obtained from a human donor in good health.

V is TRBV5-6 and J is TRBJ1-5; D may be TRBD1 (5 bases). Germline lookup yields CDR1 SGHDT and CDR2 YYEEEE. The V and J ends lost 2 bases and 2 bases respectively, with 14 bases between them. The CDR3 has 16 amino acids. The CDR3 loop reads CASSFATDLGNQPQHF. CDR3 DNA sequence: TGTGCCAGCAGCTTTGCGACAGATCTGGGCAATCAGCCCCAGCATTTT.

V is TRBV27 and J is TRBJ1-1, with a tentative D call TRBD1 (6 bases). CDR3 length: 13 residues. The V end was cut by 3 bases, the J end by 8 bases, with 13 bases between. The germline V gene has CDR1 MNHEY and CDR2 SMNVEV (reference sequence). The DNA of the CDR3 is TGTGCCAGCAGTTTCGGAAGGGGGTCAGAAGCTTTCTTT. Protein product: CASSFGRGSEAFF.

This clonotype was observed a handful of times. The genes are TRBV28 and TRBJ1-5; 7 bases agree with TRBD1. The V segment lost 3 bases and the J segment 4 bases; nucleotides outside the gene matches: 9. Per germline, CDR1 MDHEN and CDR2 SYDVKM. The CDR3 contains 16 residues. CDR3 coding DNA: TGTGCCAGCAGTTTTCGAAACAGGGGTTGGAATCAGCCCCAGCATTTT. This sequence encodes CASSFRNRGWNQPQHF.

Only a few counts were recorded for this clonotype. This sequence joins TRBV27 and TRBJ2-7; a possible D gene is TRBD1 (6 bases). Germline CDR1 reads MNHEY; CDR2 reads SMNVEV (reference sequence). V lost 1 base and J 3 bases, leaving 13 bases between the germline ends. The CDR3 totals 15 residues. The CDR3 coding sequence is TGTGCCAGCAGTTTATTGGGTCAGGGGATCTACGAGCAGTACTTC. Translation gives CASSLLGQGIYEQYF.

This clonotype occurred a few times. V gene TRBV12-5 combines with J gene TRBJ1-1; the D is unclear. Germline lookup yields CDR1 LGHNT and CDR2 FRNRAP. V shed 3 bases and J shed 1 base, with 12 bases lying between them. The CDR3 length is 15 residues. CDR3 sequence (DNA): TGTGCTAGTGGTTTCGAGACTCGGGGGAACACTGAAGCTTTCTTT. It translates to CASGFETRGNTEAFF.

This clonotype has a count of ten or more. The chain carries TRBV11-2 and TRBJ2-6; D not certain. With 3 bases removed from V and 1 base from J, the gap between germline ends came to 13 bases. CDR3 length: 17 residues. Germline values: CDR1 SGHAT, CDR2 FQNNGV. The CDR3 is CASSFFGTRSGANVLTF. DNA of the CDR3: TGTGCCAGCAGCTTCTTTGGCACCCGTTCTGGGGCCAACGTCCTGACTTTC.

The gene calls are TRBV27 and TRBJ1-5; tentative D call: TRBD1 (6 bases). CDR1 MNHEY and CDR2 SMNVEV come from the germline V gene (reference sequence). The CDR3 covers 13 residues. Deletions cut 5 bases from V and 7 bases from J, with 12 bases between. The CDR3 spells CASSPGQRQPQHF. In nucleotides, the CDR3 is TGTGCCAGCAGTCCCGGACAGAGGCAGCCCCAGCATTTT.

This clonotype appeared a few times. The chain carries TRBV25-1 and TRBJ2-1; D is perhaps TRBD2 (5 bases). Germline CDR1 MGHDK, CDR2 SYGVNS. CDR3 length: 15 amino acids. The ends were cut back, 4 bases at V and 3 bases at J, with 13 bases in the middle. Here the CDR3 reads CASSVGAELYNEQFF. The CDR3 nucleotides are TGTGCCAGCAGTGTGGGAGCGGAGCTCTACAATGAGCAGTTCTTC.

V and J are TRBV28 and TRBJ2-7; 7 bases fit TRBD2. From germline, CDR1 is MDHEN and CDR2 SYDVKM. V lost 7 bases, J lost 6 bases, and 9 bases stayed unmatched. The CDR3 sequence is 13 residues long. The CDR3 DNA follows: TGTGCCAGCAACGGACTAGGCCCCGGCGAGCAGTACTTC. Its protein is CASNGLGPGEQYF.

This clonotype was detected only a few times. V and J are TRBV28 and TRBJ1-5, with no clear D. The CDR3 runs 14 residues. V was cut by 3 bases and J by 3 bases, with 9 bases left in between. CDR1 is MDHEN, CDR2 SYDVKM, per germline. The DNA of the CDR3 is TGTGCCAGCAGTTTGGATAGGCTCAATCAGCCCCAGCATTTT. It is translated as CASSLDRLNQPQHF.

This chain connects TRBV7-9 to TRBJ2-7; tentative D call: TRBD2 (6 bases). This CDR3 is built from 16 residues. The germline V gene has CDR1 SEHNR and CDR2 FQNEAQ (reference sequence). V was trimmed by 5 bases and J by 3 bases, leaving 20 bases between them. CDR3 bases: TGTGCCAGCAGCCCCAATACCGGGAGAAGGGTCTACGAGCAGTACTTC. As protein: CASSPNTGRRVYEQYF.

This clonotype occurred a few times. The rearrangement joins TRBV20-1 to TRBJ2-7, with D maybe TRBD2 (6 bases). This CDR3 is 13 amino acids long. V gave up 4 bases and J gave up 1 base, with 11 bases separating them. The germline V gene encodes CDR1 DFQATT and CDR2 SNEGSKA (reference sequence). In nucleotides, the CDR3 is TGCAGTGCTATCGGGAGCGGGTCCTACGAGCAGTACTTC. It specifies CSAIGSGSYEQYF.

This clonotype has at least ten counts. The V gene is TRBV20-1, the J gene TRBJ2-7, with 7 bases aligning to TRBD2. CDR1 and CDR2 from the germline V gene are DFQATT and SNEGSKA (reference sequence). The CDR3 has 13 residues. The CDR3 here is CRSARESTYEQYF. CDR3 in DNA: TGCAGGTCTGCGCGGGAGTCCACCTACGAGCAGTACTTC.

The rearrangement uses TRBV2 and TRBJ2-1, with TRBD1 matching 9 bases. Per the germline V gene, CDR1 is SNHLY and CDR2 is FYNNEI. Trimming removed 6 bases from V and 3 bases from J; junction bases left unmatched: 3. The CDR3 length is 14 residues. This CDR3 is CASRAGQGYNEQFF. The CDR3 DNA reads as TGTGCCAGCAGGGCGGGACAGGGCTACAATGAGCAGTTCTTC.

This clonotype has just a few counts. The rearrangement uses TRBV28 and TRBJ2-3; TRBD2 aligns across 9 bases. This CDR3 comprises 15 residues. V dropped 4 bases and J dropped 2; count of bases not matched to a gene: 4. The germline CDR1 and CDR2 sequences are MDHEN and SYDVKM. The CDR3: CASSSLAGTTDTQYF. In DNA form, the CDR3 reads TGTGCCAGCAGTTCCCTAGCGGGAACCACAGATACGCAGTATTTT.

This chain uses TRBV6-1 with TRBJ1-1; D remains unclear. Between the trimmed V and J ends, which lost 4 bases and 5 bases, there was a span of 11 bases. The CDR3 loop spans 13 amino acids. Germline V gene lookup returns CDR1 MNHNS and CDR2 SASEGT. The CDR3 sequence is CASSVAPATEAFF. CDR3 nucleotide sequence: TGTGCCAGCAGTGTAGCGCCCGCTACTGAAGCTTTCTTT.

The chain links TRBV6-5 to TRBJ2-1; TRBD2 might be the D (5 bases). Germline CDR1 and CDR2: MNHEY and SVGAGI. The CDR3 totals 15 residues. The V and J ends lost 2 bases and 0 bases respectively, with 8 bases between them. CDR3 nucleotides: TGTGCCAGCAGTTACCTCCGGGGCTCCTACAATGAGCAGTTCTTC. Its translation is CASSYLRGSYNEQFF.

The chain joins TRBV20-1 to TRBJ2-7; 12 bases match TRBD2. The J segment lost 2 bases and the V segment lost 3 bases, leaving 8 bases of the junction unmatched. The CDR3 runs 16 residues. The germline V gene has CDR1 DFQATT and CDR2 SNEGSKA (reference sequence). The CDR3 sequence: CSARPGLAGLAYEQYF. The CDR3 coding sequence is TGCAGTGCTAGGCCTGGACTAGCGGGGCTAGCCTACGAGCAGTACTTC.

The genes are TRBV20-1 and TRBJ1-5; 9 bases are shared with TRBD1. The CDR3 is 14 residues long. With 6 bases clipped from V and 5 bases from J, the junction kept 8 bases outside the gene matches. Germline lookup yields CDR1 DFQATT and CDR2 SNEGSKA (reference sequence). In DNA form, the CDR3 reads TGCAGTGCAATGGACAGGGGAGGGTATCAGCCCCAGCATTTT. As protein: CSAMDRGGYQPQHF.

V and J are TRBV5-6 and TRBJ2-7; possibly TRBD2 for D (6 bases). CDR1 and CDR2 (germline): SGHDT, YYEEEE. The CDR3 loop spans 13 amino acids. Trimming cost V 0 bases and J 4 bases, with 8 bases left between them. In DNA form, the CDR3 reads TGTGCCAGCAGCTTGGGGGACTTATACGAGCAGTACTTC. Residues: CASSLGDLYEQYF.

This clonotype has more than one count but fewer than ten. The rearrangement joins TRBV10-2 to TRBJ2-5; D possibly corresponds to TRBD1 (5 bases). Between the trimmed V and J ends, which lost 0 bases and 1 base, there was a span of 15 bases. The CDR3 covers 17 residues. Per the germline V gene, CDR1 is WSHSY and CDR2 is SAAADI. The CDR3 protein is CASSESGGALLQETQYF. Here the CDR3 DNA reads TGCGCCAGCAGTGAGTCGGGTGGGGCCTTACTCCAAGAGACCCAGTACTTC.

The chain links TRBV4-3 to TRBJ1-4; D is unclear. This CDR3 has 14 residues. Germline lookup yields CDR1 LGHNA and CDR2 YSLEER. The V and J ends lost 0 bases and 12 bases respectively, with 14 bases between them. Here the CDR3 DNA reads TGCGCCAGCAGCCAAGAGTCAGCAGACCAGGAACTGTTTTTT. It is translated as CASSQESADQELFF.

The gene calls are TRBV30 and TRBJ2-2; D not resolved. V was clipped by 0 bases and J by 6 bases, with 8 bases between them. Germline lookup yields CDR1 GTSNPN and CDR2 SVGIG (reference sequence). There are 13 residues in the CDR3. The CDR3 nucleotides are TGTGCCTGGAGTGTACCTGGATCCGGGGAGCTGTTTTTT. This encodes CAWSVPGSGELFF.

This clonotype has only a few counts. This sequence joins TRBV12-3 or TRBV12-4 and TRBJ2-2; 7 bases map to TRBD1. CDR3 size: 17 residues. Trimming took 6 bases from V and 0 from J; bases not matched to a gene: 10. CDR3 bases: TGTGCCAGCAGGGCCCGGGACAGCAAAACGAACACCGGGGAGCTGTTTTTT. It specifies CASRARDSKTNTGELFF.

The table lists this clonotype with many counts. The V call is TRBV20-1, the J call TRBJ2-7; D may be TRBD2 (5 bases). Germline-derived CDR1 and CDR2 are DFQATT and SNEGSKA (reference sequence). The CDR3 is 11 residues long. V lost 6 bases to trimming and J lost 5 bases, with 11 bases between them. Written as DNA, the CDR3 is TGCAGTGCGAGGGCCGGCGACGAGCAGTACTTC. Amino acids: CSARAGDEQYF.

The V and J genes are TRBV27 and TRBJ2-5; D unresolved. The CDR3 sequence is 11 residues long. V shed 2 bases and J shed 9 bases, with 7 bases lying between them. The germline CDR1 and CDR2 sequences are MNHEY and SMNVEV (reference sequence). This CDR3 reads CASSLGRAQYF. The CDR3 nucleotides read TGTGCCAGCAGTTTAGGAAGGGCCCAGTACTTC.